What follows are 23 T cell receptor beta chains derived from one specimen sequenced in a study of CD8 T cells in Susac syndrome. Reverse transcription of about 0.45 to 1 ug RNA was carried out with random hexamers. TCRdb reanalysed the immunoSEQ multiplex PCR reads using MiXCR and keeps one entry per CDR3 protein. The sample carries around 71,000 distinct CDR3 sequences, around 93% recorded once. The specimen was CD4+ T cells from PBMCs. Receptor source: a human donor with Susac syndrome.

This clonotype was seen more than once but under ten times. The chain recombines TRBV9 with TRBJ2-2; no definite D call. Germline assignment: CDR1 SGDLS and CDR2 YYNGEE. This CDR3 is built from 11 residues. V lost 5 bases and J lost 1, with 0 bases in between. CDR3 in amino acids: CASRNTGELFF. As DNA, the CDR3 is TGTGCCAGCAGGAACACCGGGGAGCTGTTTTTT.

The chain recombines TRBV11-2 with TRBJ2-7, with 10 bases identical to TRBD1. V was clipped by 3 bases and J by 11 bases; unmatched bases: 10. Germline CDR1 SGHAT, CDR2 FQNNGV. The CDR3 sequence is 14 residues long. The CDR3 DNA follows: TGTGCCAGCAGCTTGTCGGGACAGGGGACCGGGAAGTACTTC. It codes for CASSLSGQGTGKYF.

This clonotype came up once. V usage is TRBV5-1 and J usage is TRBJ1-1; D perhaps matches TRBD1 (5 bases). Germline CDR1 reads SGHRS; CDR2 reads YFSETQ. This CDR3 comprises 15 residues. Trimming cost V 0 bases and J 5 bases, with 14 bases left between them. The CDR3 nucleotides are TGCGCCAGCAGCTTGGAGGGGACTGGGAGGACTGAAGCTTTCTTT. The encoded protein is CASSLEGTGRTEAFF.

This clonotype is a singleton in its sample. The CDR3 loop reads CAWSEGWDSQSGDTQYF. The CDR3 nucleotides are TGTGCCTGGAGTGAAGGGTGGGACAGTCAATCCGGAGATACGCAGTATTTT. V usage is TRBV30 and J usage is TRBJ2-3, with TRBD1 matching over 7 bases. CDR3 length: 17 residues. Trimming took 1 base from V and 5 from J; bases not matched to a gene: 15. The germline V gene has CDR1 GTSNPN and CDR2 SVGIG (reference sequence).

This clonotype was found once. The chain couples TRBV20-1 to TRBJ1-1; 8 bases align to TRBD1. The CDR3 totals 13 residues. The V segment lost 5 bases and the J segment 5 bases; nucleotides outside the gene matches: 7. Germline CDR1 reads DFQATT; CDR2 reads SNEGSKA (reference sequence). The DNA for the CDR3 is TGCAGTGCTCCCAACAGGGGGAGGACTGAAGCTTTCTTT. This encodes CSAPNRGRTEAFF.

The chain employs TRBV6-4 and TRBJ2-3; 10 nucleotides agree with TRBD1. CDR3 length equals 15 residues. Looked up from germline, CDR1 is MRHNA and CDR2 is SNTAGT. J gave up 4 bases and V 0 bases, and 1 base lay outside the gene matches. This CDR3 reads CASSDSGQGADTQYF. The CDR3 DNA follows: TGTGCCAGCAGTGACTCAGGACAGGGGGCAGATACGCAGTATTTT.

This clonotype was seen more than once but under ten times. The chain joins TRBV14 to TRBJ2-1; 7 bases map to TRBD2. The CDR3 length is 16 residues. The germline CDR1 and CDR2 sequences are SGHDN and FVKESK. With 5 bases clipped from V and 6 bases from J, the junction kept 13 bases outside the gene matches. CDR3 sequence (DNA): TGTGCCAGCAGCTGGACCCGCGGGAGTCAAATCAATGAGCAGTTCTTC. Translating it yields CASSWTRGSQINEQFF.

The chain joins TRBV7-2 to TRBJ1-5, with D tentatively TRBD1 (6 bases). Trimming took 7 bases from V and 7 from J, leaving 20 bases between them. Looked up from germline, CDR1 is SGHTA and CDR2 is FQGNSA. This CDR3 contains 15 residues. CDR3 sequence: CASTRSWGANQPQHF. The CDR3 nucleotides read TGTGCCAGCACTCGGAGCTGGGGGGCAAACCAGCCCCAGCATTTT.

The chain uses TRBV20-1 and TRBJ1-1; D possibly corresponds to TRBD1 (6 bases). The V end lost 6 bases, the J end lost 0 bases, and 23 bases lay between the germline ends. CDR1 is DFQATT and CDR2 is SNEGSKA in the germline V gene (reference sequence). CDR3 size: 17 residues. CDR3 sequence reads: CSATHTGRRGMNTEAFF. CDR3 sequence (DNA): TGCAGTGCCACTCACACAGGGCGGAGGGGGATGAACACTGAAGCTTTCTTT.

The chain has TRBV5-1 and TRBJ2-2; D is undetermined. Trimming removed 4 bases at V and 6 bases at J, with 10 bases between. CDR1 and CDR2 from the germline V gene are SGHRS and YFSETQ. This CDR3 has 13 amino acids. Written as DNA, the CDR3 is TGCGCCAGCAGCCTACCAGATCCCGGGGAGCTGTTTTTT. This encodes CASSLPDPGELFF.

The genes are TRBV12-3 or TRBV12-4 and TRBJ2-7; TRBD2 is a possible D gene (6 bases). V gave up 7 bases and J gave up 5 bases, with 24 bases separating them. The CDR3 extends over 16 amino acids. The CDR3 nucleotides are TGTGCCAGCACCCTAAGGGGTTGGGGGGACTTACACGAGCAGTACTTC. This translates into CASTLRGWGDLHEQYF.

The chain is built from TRBV19 and TRBJ2-7; 10 nucleotides line up with TRBD1. Germline-derived CDR1 and CDR2 are LNHDA and SQIVND (reference sequence). J was trimmed by 3 bases and V by 6 bases; bases with no gene match: 8. The CDR3 sequence is 15 residues long. The CDR3 DNA is TGTGCCAGTAGACCTCGGGGGACAGGGGACTACGAGCAGTACTTC. It is translated as CASRPRGTGDYEQYF.

This chain connects TRBV28 to TRBJ2-7; D may be TRBD1 (6 bases). CDR3 size: 17 residues. Germline V gene sequence: CDR1 MDHEN, CDR2 SYDVKM. The V gene lost 5 bases and the J gene lost 0 bases, with 20 bases spanning the gap. The CDR3, as DNA: TGTGCCAGCAGTCCCGGACAGTTTCCCTTGTTCTCCTACGAGCAGTACTTC. This gives the protein CASSPGQFPLFSYEQYF.

This clonotype was counted once. This chain uses TRBV25-1 with TRBJ1-2; possibly TRBD1 for D (5 bases). V shed 4 bases and J shed 2 bases, with 14 bases lying between them. This CDR3 spans 15 amino acids. Germline V gives CDR1 MGHDK, CDR2 SYGVNS. CDR3 nucleotide sequence: TGTGCCAGCAGTGCATTATTAGACAGCAACTATGGCTACACCTTC. Its protein product is CASSALLDSNYGYTF.

The DNA of the CDR3 is TGTGCCAGCAGTGACTCTTACACAGACACAGATACGCAGTATTTT. Amino acid sequence: CASSDSYTDTDTQYF. V and J are TRBV6-4 and TRBJ2-3; the D is unclear. CDR1 and CDR2 (germline): MRHNA, SNTAGT. V shed 0 bases and J shed 2 bases, with 9 bases lying between them. This CDR3 comprises 15 residues.

In this sample, this clonotype turned up once. The chain couples TRBV12-3 or TRBV12-4 to TRBJ2-4; 13 bases agree with TRBD2. The CDR3 covers 18 residues. V shed 6 bases and J 6 bases; nucleotides not matched to a gene: 14. CDR3 protein: CASRRSRTSGGLRNIQYF. The DNA of the CDR3 is TGTGCCAGCAGGCGCTCCCGGACTAGCGGGGGTTTGCGAAACATTCAGTACTTC.

The gene calls are TRBV7-9 and TRBJ1-1, with D tentatively TRBD1 (5 bases). The germline V and J ends were trimmed by 1 base and 1 base, with 10 bases remaining between them. The CDR3 spans 15 residues. Germline V CDR1 and CDR2: SEHNR, FQNEAQ (reference sequence). CDR3 protein: CASSLGGVRNTEAFF. The CDR3 DNA is TGTGCCAGCAGCTTAGGGGGGGTGAGGAACACTGAAGCTTTCTTT.

The chain employs TRBV5-1 and TRBJ2-6, with D hard to call. V lost 4 bases and J 3 bases, leaving 8 bases between the germline ends. The CDR3 contains 14 residues. CDR1 is SGHRS, CDR2 YFSETQ, per germline. CDR3 loop: CASSTRDGANVLTF. The CDR3, as DNA: TGCGCCAGCAGCACAAGAGATGGGGCCAACGTCCTGACTTTC.

This sequence joins TRBV7-2 and TRBJ1-1; D is uncertain. In germline, CDR1 is SGHTA, CDR2 FQGNSA. Trimming removed 1 base from V and 3 bases from J, with 9 bases in between. This CDR3 is 14 amino acids long. CDR3 in DNA: TGTGCCAGCAGCTTAGTTTTGCGGGACACTGAAGCTTTCTTT. Protein sequence: CASSLVLRDTEAFF.

V usage is TRBV28 and J usage is TRBJ1-5; D may be TRBD1 (5 bases). The V end lost 5 bases, the J end lost 6 bases, and 14 bases lay between the germline ends. Germline lookup yields CDR1 MDHEN and CDR2 SYDVKM. This CDR3 is built from 14 residues. CDR3 nucleotide sequence: TGTGCCAGCAGTCCCCCGATCGGGGCTCAGCCCCAGCATTTT. Its protein product is CASSPPIGAQPQHF.

The chain joins TRBV5-5 to TRBJ1-5, with no clear D. From germline, CDR1 is SGHKS and CDR2 YYEKEE (reference sequence). V shed 4 bases and J shed 10 bases, with 24 bases lying between them. The CDR3 spans 16 residues. This chain's CDR3 is CASSPEGGPGWDPQHF. CDR3 nucleotide sequence: TGTGCCAGCAGCCCCGAAGGTGGGCCGGGGTGGGATCCCCAGCATTTT.

V and J are TRBV5-1 and TRBJ2-3; no clear D gene. V gave up 5 bases and J gave up 0 bases, with 16 bases separating them. In germline, CDR1 is SGHRS, CDR2 YFSETQ. This CDR3 has 16 residues. CDR3 in DNA: TGCGCCAGCAGTCCCGGTCCACAAGGGAGCACAGATACGCAGTATTTT. Its translation is CASSPGPQGSTDTQYF.

The chain has TRBV7-3 and TRBJ2-2, with D possibly TRBD1 on 5 matching bases. Germline V gene lookup returns CDR1 SGHTA and CDR2 FQGTGA. Trimming left V 6 bases short and J 3 bases short, with 17 bases between. This CDR3 spans 16 amino acids. Written as DNA, the CDR3 is TGTGCCAGCAGTTCAACCTCAGGGTTATACACCGGGGAGCTGTTTTTT. This codes for CASSSTSGLYTGELFF.